A single TCR beta chain is shown here with its context. The V gene's germline CDR1 is DFQATT and CDR2 SNEGSKA (reference sequence). The CDR3 is 17 residues long. Germline trimming cut 0 bases from V and 2 bases from J; bases unmatched to any gene: 9. This sample is part of a study of CD8 T cells in Susac syndrome. Random hexamers were used to reverse transcribe an amount of roughly 0.5 to 1 ug RNA. Across 54 Vbeta and 13 Jbeta, immunoSEQ multiplex PCR amplified TCR beta CDR3. Via MiXCR, TCRdb re-called the immunoSEQ multiplex PCR reads, giving one row per CDR3 protein. The sample holds more than 250,000 distinct CDR3 sequences, 92% seen once.

Specimen: CD4+ T cells from PBMCs. The J gene is TRBJ2-5, the V gene TRBV20-1; 10 nucleotides match TRBD2. The TCR comes from a human donor with multiple sclerosis. For the CDR3, the DNA is TGCAGTGCTAGAGAGAGCGGGGGGGCCCGGGTGCAAGAGACCCAGTACTTC. Translated, it gives CSARESGGARVQETQYF.